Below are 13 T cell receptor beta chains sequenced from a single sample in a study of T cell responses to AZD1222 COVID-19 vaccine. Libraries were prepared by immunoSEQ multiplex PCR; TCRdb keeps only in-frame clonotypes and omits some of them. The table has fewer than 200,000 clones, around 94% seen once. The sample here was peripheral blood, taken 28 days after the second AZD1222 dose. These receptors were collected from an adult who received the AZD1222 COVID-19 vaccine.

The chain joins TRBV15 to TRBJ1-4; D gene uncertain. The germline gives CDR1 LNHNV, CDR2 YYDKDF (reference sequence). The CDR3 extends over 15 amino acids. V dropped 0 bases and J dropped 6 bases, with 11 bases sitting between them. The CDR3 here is CATSRDGSQDEKLFF. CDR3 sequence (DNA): TGTGCCACCAGCAGAGACGGATCGCAAGATGAAAAACTGTTTTTT.

The CDR3 DNA reads TGTGCCAGCAGTTACGCTAGCGGGTTCGGGGAGCTGTTTTTT. This sequence encodes CASSYASGFGELFF. This sequence joins TRBV6-5 and TRBJ2-2; 8 bases match TRBD2. V trimming: 2 bases; J trimming: 7 bases; junction bases outside the gene matches: 3. This CDR3 has 14 amino acids. Germline V gene sequence: CDR1 MNHEY, CDR2 SVGAGI.

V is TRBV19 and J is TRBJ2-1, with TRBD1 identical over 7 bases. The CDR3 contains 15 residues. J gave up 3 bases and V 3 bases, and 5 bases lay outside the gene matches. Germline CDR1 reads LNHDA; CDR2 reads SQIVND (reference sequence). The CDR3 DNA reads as TGTGCCAGTAGTATTGGAGCAGGGGGCTACAATGAGCAGTTCTTC. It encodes CASSIGAGGYNEQFF.

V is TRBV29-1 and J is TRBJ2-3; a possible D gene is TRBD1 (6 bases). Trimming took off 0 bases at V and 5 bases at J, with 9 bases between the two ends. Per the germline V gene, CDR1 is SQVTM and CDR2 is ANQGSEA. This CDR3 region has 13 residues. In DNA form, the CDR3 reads TGCAGCGTTGAAGATCCCAGGGGAGATACGCAGTATTTT. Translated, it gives CSVEDPRGDTQYF.

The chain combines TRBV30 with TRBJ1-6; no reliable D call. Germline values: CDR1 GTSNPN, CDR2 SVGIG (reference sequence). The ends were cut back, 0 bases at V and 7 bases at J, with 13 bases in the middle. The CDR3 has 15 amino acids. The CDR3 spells CAWSVGTPTNSPLHF. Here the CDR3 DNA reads TGTGCCTGGAGTGTAGGCACCCCGACGAATTCACCCCTCCACTTT.

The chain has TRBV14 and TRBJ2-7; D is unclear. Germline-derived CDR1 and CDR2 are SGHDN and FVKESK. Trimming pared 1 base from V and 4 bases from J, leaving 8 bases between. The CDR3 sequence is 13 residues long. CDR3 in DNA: TGTGCCAGCAGCCAAGTCGGGTTTTACGAGCAGTACTTC. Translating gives CASSQVGFYEQYF.

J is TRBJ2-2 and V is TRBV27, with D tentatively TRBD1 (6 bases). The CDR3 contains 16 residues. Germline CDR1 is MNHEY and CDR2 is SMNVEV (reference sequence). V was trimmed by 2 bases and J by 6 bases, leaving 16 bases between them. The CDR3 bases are TGTGCCAGCAGTTTAGGGGCAGGGGTTTTGGCCGGGGAGCTGTTTTTT. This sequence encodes CASSLGAGVLAGELFF.

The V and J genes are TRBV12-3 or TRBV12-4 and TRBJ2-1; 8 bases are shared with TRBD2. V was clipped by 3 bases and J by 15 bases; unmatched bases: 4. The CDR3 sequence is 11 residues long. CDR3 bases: TGTGCCAGCAGTTTCGGGGGGGATCTGTTCTTC. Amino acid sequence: CASSFGGDLFF.

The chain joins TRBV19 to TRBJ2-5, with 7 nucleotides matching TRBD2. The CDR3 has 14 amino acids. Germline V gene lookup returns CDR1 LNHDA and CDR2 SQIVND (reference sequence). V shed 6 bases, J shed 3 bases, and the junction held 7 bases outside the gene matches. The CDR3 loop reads CASSRLAGEETQYF. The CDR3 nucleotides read TGTGCCAGTAGCCGACTAGCCGGGGAAGAGACCCAGTACTTC.

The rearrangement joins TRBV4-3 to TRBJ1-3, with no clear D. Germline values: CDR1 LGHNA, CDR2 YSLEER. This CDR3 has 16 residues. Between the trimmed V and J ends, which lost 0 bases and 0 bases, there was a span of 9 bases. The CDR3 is CASSQERAYSGNTIYF. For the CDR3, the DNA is TGCGCCAGCAGCCAAGAGCGGGCCTACTCTGGAAACACCATATATTTT.

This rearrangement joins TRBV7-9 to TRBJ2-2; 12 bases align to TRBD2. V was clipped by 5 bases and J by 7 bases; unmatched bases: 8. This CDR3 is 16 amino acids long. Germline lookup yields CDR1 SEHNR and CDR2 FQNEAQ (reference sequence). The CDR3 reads CASSKRLAGESGELFF. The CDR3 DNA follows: TGTGCCAGCAGCAAGAGACTAGCGGGGGAGAGCGGGGAGCTGTTTTTT.

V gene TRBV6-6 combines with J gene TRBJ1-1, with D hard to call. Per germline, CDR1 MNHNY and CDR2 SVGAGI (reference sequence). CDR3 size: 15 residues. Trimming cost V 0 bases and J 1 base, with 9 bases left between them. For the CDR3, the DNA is TGTGCCAGCAGTTACTCTGGACCCCGGAACACTGAAGCTTTCTTT. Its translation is CASSYSGPRNTEAFF.

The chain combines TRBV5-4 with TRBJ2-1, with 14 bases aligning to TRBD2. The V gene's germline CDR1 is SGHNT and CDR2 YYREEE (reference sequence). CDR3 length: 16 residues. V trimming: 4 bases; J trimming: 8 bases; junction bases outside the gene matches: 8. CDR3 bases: TGTGCCAGCAGCCCCCGACTAGCGGGAGGGCGAGATGAGCAGTTCTTC. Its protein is CASSPRLAGGRDEQFF.